These 4 T cell receptor beta chains were sequenced from one sample in a study of blood T cells in healthy people across ages. Through a sample-barcoded 5' primer and a J-beta primer mix, a second PCR was run for roughly 6 to 12 cycles. TCRdb ran MiXCR on the 5' RACE reads and lists one entry per CDR3 protein. The sample holds 650,000 to 1,000,000 distinct CDR3 sequences, around 36% seen once. The source material was blood. The source is a man younger than 35 in good health.

The V and J genes are TRBV20-1 and TRBJ1-3; no firm D call. In germline, CDR1 is DFQATT, CDR2 SNEGSKA (reference sequence). V was pared by 5 bases and J by 0 bases, with 8 bases between. The CDR3 runs 13 residues. CDR3 sequence reads: CSAPENSGNTIYF. The CDR3 DNA is TGCAGTGCTCCTGAGAACTCTGGAAACACCATATATTTT.

This chain uses TRBV9 with TRBJ1-2; tentative D call: TRBD1 (6 bases). This CDR3 region has 15 residues. CDR1 is SGDLS and CDR2 is YYNGEE in the germline V gene. V lost 3 bases and J lost 4, with 16 bases in between. The CDR3 spells CASSAGGGRTYGYTF. In DNA, the CDR3 is TGTGCCAGCAGCGCCGGGGGGGGGCGCACCTATGGCTACACCTTC.

This clonotype occurred a few times. The rearrangement joins TRBV14 to TRBJ2-3; possible D gene TRBD2, 6 bases. This CDR3 is 17 amino acids long. Germline V gene data show CDR1 as SGHDN and CDR2 as FVKESK. Trimming stripped 4 bases from V and 1 base from J, with 18 bases between. The CDR3 coding sequence is TGTGCCAGCAGCCCCCTCCCCGCGGGAATCGGCACAGATACGCAGTATTTT. It specifies CASSPLPAGIGTDTQYF.

Only a few counts were recorded for this clonotype. This rearrangement joins TRBV12-3 or TRBV12-4 to TRBJ2-3; D is uncertain. The ends were cut back, 0 bases at V and 4 bases at J, with 8 bases in the middle. The CDR3 totals 14 residues. The CDR3 is CASSLATPPDTQYF. The CDR3 nucleotides are TGTGCCAGCAGTTTAGCGACACCGCCAGATACGCAGTATTTT.